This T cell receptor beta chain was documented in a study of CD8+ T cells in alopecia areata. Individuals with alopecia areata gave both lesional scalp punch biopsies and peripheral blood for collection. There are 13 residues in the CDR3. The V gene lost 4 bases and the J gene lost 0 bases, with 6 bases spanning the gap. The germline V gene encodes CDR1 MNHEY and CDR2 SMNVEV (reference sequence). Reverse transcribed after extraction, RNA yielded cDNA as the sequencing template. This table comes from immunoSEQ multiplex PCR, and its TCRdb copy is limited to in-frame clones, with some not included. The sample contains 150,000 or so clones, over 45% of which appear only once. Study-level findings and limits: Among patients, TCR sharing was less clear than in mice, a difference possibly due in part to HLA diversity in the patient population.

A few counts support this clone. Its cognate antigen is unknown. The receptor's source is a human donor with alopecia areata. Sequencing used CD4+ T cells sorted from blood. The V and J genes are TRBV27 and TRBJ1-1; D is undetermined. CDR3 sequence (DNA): TGTGCCAGCAGTTCAAACATGAACACTGAAGCTTTCTTT. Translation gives CASSSNMNTEAFF.